The TCR beta chain under discussion was sequenced for a study of cytomegalovirus exposure and HLA in healthy donors. Regarding the study as a whole: It was found in a later analysis that first-cohort TCR clusters tended to co-occur in the 100 to 150 validation repertoires.

TCRdb keeps only in-frame clones here, not all; method: immunoSEQ multiplex PCR. The sample lists some 180,000 clones, roughly 86% occurring once. A remark on this clone: Its specificity is not known.

The sequence was collected from a man aged 30-40 years in good health and CMV-seropositive. Sequencing input: PBMCs.

The chain's CDR3 is CASSLSGRADEQFF. The CDR3 region has the DNA TGTGCCAGCTCACTAAGCGGGAGGGCCGATGAGCAGTTCTTC. The V call is TRBV18, the J call TRBJ2-1, with TRBD2 matching over 10 bases. There are 14 residues in the CDR3. V was pared by 4 bases and J by 8 bases, with 5 bases of the junction left unmatched. CDR1 and CDR2 from the germline V gene are KGHSH and LQKENI.